A few counts support the clone carrying this T cell receptor (beta chain). Its specificity is not known. CDR1 and CDR2 from the germline V gene are DFQATT and SNEGSKA (reference sequence). The CDR3 contains 14 residues. The V and J ends lost 2 bases and 5 bases respectively, with 16 bases between them. iRepertoire HTBI primers and Arm-PCR of CDR3 regions built TCR beta libraries. TCRdb itself ran the multiplex PCR reads through MiXCR, one entry per CDR3 protein. Of some 350,000 distinct CDR3 sequences listed, roughly 17% were seen once; the top ten hold 20%. The data originate from a study of regulatory T cells in long-lasting Graves disease. Study context: Antithyroid drug use was under 3 months in newly diagnosed Graves' patients.

The sample's time point: newly diagnosed GD, antithyroid drugs for less than 3 months. Extracted PBMC RNA gave rise to the TCR library. Study observations and caveats: Persistent Graves' cases showed lower TCR diversity than newly diagnosed cases. Investigators studied peripheral blood only, not thyroid tissue.

These records were also assigned to another study, of T cells in Graves' hyperthyroidism and ophthalmopathy. From that report: A first-round RT-PCR of the TCR CDR3 used the HTBI primer set.

The sequencing here drew on peripheral blood mononuclear cells (PBMCs), taken at new diagnosis, from a patient treated with antithyroid drugs. The TCR originated in a woman aged 18-29 years with Graves disease. The J gene is TRBJ2-7, the V gene TRBV20-1, with D perhaps matching TRBD2 (6 bases). In DNA form, the CDR3 reads TGCAGTGCTAGACTCCCACGCGGGGCGAACGAGCAGTACTTC. The encoded protein is CSARLPRGANEQYF.